This note documents a single TCR beta chain sequence. These data belong to a study of blood T cell repertoires in COVID-19. Study context: In each case, the material was cDNA or gDNA derived from T cells, B-cell-depleted T cells, or PBMCs.

Trimming took off 4 bases at V and 5 bases at J, with 11 bases between the two ends. CDR3 length equals 13 residues. The germline CDR1 and CDR2 sequences are LGHNA and YNFKEQ. Measured with immunoSEQ multiplex PCR; TCRdb has only the in-frame clones, and not every one. The sample yields approximately 220,000 clones, over 80% seen once. This receptor was obtained from a man between 40 and 49 years old with acute or convalescent COVID-19. The V gene is TRBV4-2, the J gene TRBJ1-1; the D gene is possibly TRBD1 (6 bases). The sample taken for sequencing was peripheral blood. This CDR3 reads CASSRGGETEAFF. In DNA, the CDR3 is TGTGCCAGCAGCCGAGGGGGAGAGACTGAAGCTTTCTTT.